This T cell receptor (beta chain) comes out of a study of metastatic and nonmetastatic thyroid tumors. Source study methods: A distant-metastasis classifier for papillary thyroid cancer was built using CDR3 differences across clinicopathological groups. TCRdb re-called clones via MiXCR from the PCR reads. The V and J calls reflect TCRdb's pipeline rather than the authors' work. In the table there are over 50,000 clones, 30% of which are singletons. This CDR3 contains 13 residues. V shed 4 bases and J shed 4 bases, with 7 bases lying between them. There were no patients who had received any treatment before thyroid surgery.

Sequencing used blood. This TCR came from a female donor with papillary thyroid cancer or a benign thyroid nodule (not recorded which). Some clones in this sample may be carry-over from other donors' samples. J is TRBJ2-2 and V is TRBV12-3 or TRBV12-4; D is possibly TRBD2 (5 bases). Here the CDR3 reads CASSYLATGELFF. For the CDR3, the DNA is TGTGCCAGCAGTTACCTAGCCACCGGGGAGCTGTTTTTT.